This TCR beta chain was recovered during a study of control samples from healthy donors and cancer patients. Sequenced by immunoSEQ multiplex PCR; TCRdb stores in-frame clones only, minus some. This sample has roughly 160,000 clones, with 96% found just once. The CDR3 sequence is 16 residues long. Germline loops: CDR1 SEHNR, CDR2 FQNEAQ (reference sequence). Trimming cost V 0 bases and J 2 bases, with 11 bases left between them. Source material: blood. The source of this sequence is a woman aged 30 to 39 in good health. The J gene is TRBJ1-5, the V gene TRBV7-9; D gene ambiguous. CDR3 sequence: CASSLALGLGNQPQHF. The CDR3 DNA reads TGTGCCAGCAGCTTAGCGTTGGGTTTGGGCAATCAGCCCCAGCATTTT.